The following is a T cell receptor (beta chain) sequence with its context. The antigen is unknown. These data belong to a study of cytomegalovirus exposure and HLA in healthy donors. The V and J ends lost 4 bases and 5 bases, in that order; junction bases with no gene match: 4. The CDR3 extends over 14 amino acids. CDR1 is MNHEY, CDR2 SMNVEV, per germline (reference sequence). PCR primers comprised 60 Vbeta and 13 Jbeta primers. TCRdb's table, derived via immunoSEQ multiplex PCR, lists solely in-frame clones and lacks some. The repertoire holds about 85,000 clones, with more than 60% as singletons. Overall study results and limits: An analysis done earlier found most TCR beta V segments productive about 87% or about 30% of the time. Across donors, presence/absence analyses took sequencing depth to be roughly uniform. As a later analysis revealed, most CMV-associated TCR beta chains appeared HLA-restricted. Indistinguishability led to the exclusion of some V segments, TRBV6-2 and TRBV6-3 included.

The chain is built from TRBV27 and TRBJ1-5; TRBD1 agrees at 8 bases. The TCR originated in a man younger than 45 in good health and CMV-seronegative. The source material was PBMCs. Here the CDR3 DNA reads TGTGCCAGCAGTTCCGGACAGGGCTATCAGCCCCAGCATTTT. This encodes CASSSGQGYQPQHF.